The present T cell receptor (beta chain) was sequenced within a study of blood T cells in healthy people across ages. General study findings and limits: In older individuals, TCR beta diversity per million T cells was lower, falling roughly linearly with age.

This CDR3 has 16 amino acids. Germline values: CDR1 LNHNV, CDR2 YYDKDF (reference sequence). Trimming cost V 0 bases and J 6 bases; bases outside gene matches: 4. A second PCR, run for roughly 7 to 12 cycles, used a sample-barcoded 5' primer plus a J-beta primer mix. TCRdb itself ran the 5' RACE reads through MiXCR, one entry per CDR3 protein. Among around 2 million distinct CDR3 sequences listed, about 39% were seen once. For this clonotype: Its antigen is still unknown.

This receptor was obtained from a human donor in good health. The V and J genes are TRBV15 and TRBJ2-1; 11 bases are shared with TRBD2. The sequenced sample consisted of blood. The CDR3 DNA follows: TGTGCCACCAGCAGAGAGTTAGCGGGGGGGCGCAATGAGCAGTTCTTC. Protein: CATSRELAGGRNEQFF.